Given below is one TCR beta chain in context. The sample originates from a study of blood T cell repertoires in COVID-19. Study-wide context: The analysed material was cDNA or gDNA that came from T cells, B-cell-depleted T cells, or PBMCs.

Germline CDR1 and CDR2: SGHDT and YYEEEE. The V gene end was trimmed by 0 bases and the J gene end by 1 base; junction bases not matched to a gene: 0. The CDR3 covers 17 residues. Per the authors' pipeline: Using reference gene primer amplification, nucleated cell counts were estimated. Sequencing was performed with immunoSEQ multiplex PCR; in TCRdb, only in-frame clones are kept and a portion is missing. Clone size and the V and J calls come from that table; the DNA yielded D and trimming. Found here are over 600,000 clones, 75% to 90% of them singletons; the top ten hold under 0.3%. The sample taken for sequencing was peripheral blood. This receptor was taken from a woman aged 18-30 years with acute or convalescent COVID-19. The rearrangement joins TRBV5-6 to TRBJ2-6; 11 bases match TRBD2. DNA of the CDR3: TGTGCCAGCAGCTTGGGACTAGCGGGATCTGGGGCCAACGTCCTGACTTTC. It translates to CASSLGLAGSGANVLTF.